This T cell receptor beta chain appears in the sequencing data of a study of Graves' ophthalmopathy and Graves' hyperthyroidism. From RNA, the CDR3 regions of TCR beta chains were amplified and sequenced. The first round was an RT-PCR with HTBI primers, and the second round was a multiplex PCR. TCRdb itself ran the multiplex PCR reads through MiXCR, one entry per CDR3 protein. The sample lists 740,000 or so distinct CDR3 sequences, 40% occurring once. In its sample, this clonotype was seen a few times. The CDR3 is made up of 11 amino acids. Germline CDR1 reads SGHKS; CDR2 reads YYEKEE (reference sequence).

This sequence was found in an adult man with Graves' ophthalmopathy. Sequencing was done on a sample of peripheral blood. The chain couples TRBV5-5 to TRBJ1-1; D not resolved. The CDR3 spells CVGTGNTEAFF. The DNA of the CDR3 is TGTGTGGGCACCGGGAACACTGAAGCTTTCTTT.